What follows are 21 T cell receptor beta chains derived from one specimen sequenced in a study of blood T cells in healthy people across ages. Primed by a sample-barcoded 5' primer and a J-beta primer mix, a second PCR proceeded for roughly 7 to 12 cycles. TCRdb recomputed calls from the 5' RACE reads with MiXCR, one row per CDR3 protein. In the table there are 800,000 or so distinct CDR3 sequences, around 25% of which are singletons. These data were also reused for a study on T cells of mothers and their children.

Material: blood. The receptors here all came from a boy aged 5 to 17 in good health.

J is TRBJ2-1 and V is TRBV15; D gene ambiguous. The J call is in doubt because the DNA end fits TRBJ2-5 better. The CDR3 is 14 amino acids. Germline assignment: CDR1 LNHNV and CDR2 YYDKDF (reference sequence). The CDR3 sequence is CATSPKWIQETQYF. Here the CDR3 DNA reads TGTGCCACCAGTCCCAAGTGGATCCAAGAGACCCAGTACTTC.

The V call is TRBV3-1, the J call TRBJ2-7; D gene unclear. CDR1 and CDR2 from the germline V gene are LGHDT and YNNKEL (reference sequence). V dropped 5 bases and J dropped 5 bases, with 13 bases sitting between them. CDR3 length: 13 amino acids. The CDR3 loop is CASSFKIADEQYF. In nucleotides, the CDR3 is TGTGCCAGCAGCTTTAAGATCGCGGACGAGCAGTACTTC.

Note on this clonotype: The junction departs from the called germline gene at one end, perhaps through a read error. The chain combines TRBV6-1 with TRBJ1-1; tentatively, D is TRBD1 (6 bases). Germline CDR1 MNHNS, CDR2 SASEGT. The CDR3 runs 13 residues. CDR3 coding DNA: TGTACCAGCAGTGAAAAAGGGGGCACTGAAGCTTTCTTT. This encodes CTSSEKGGTEAFF.

The gene calls are TRBV19 and TRBJ1-3; D gene unclear. This CDR3 comprises 14 residues. Per the germline V gene, CDR1 is LNHDA and CDR2 is SQIVND (reference sequence). V was shortened by 8 bases and J by 0 bases, with 11 bases between the two germline ends. CDR3 sequence (DNA): TGTGCCAGTTCGACTGCCGCCTCTGGAAACACCATATATTTT. The encoded protein is CASSTAASGNTIYF.

This chain uses TRBV7-9 with TRBJ2-7, with TRBD2 matching 14 bases. CDR3 length equals 19 residues. The trim removed 1 base at V and 9 bases at J, leaving 17 bases unmatched. Germline V gene sequence: CDR1 SEHNR, CDR2 FQNEAQ (reference sequence). This chain's CDR3 is CASSLDGGTSGSKRFVQYF. The CDR3 DNA is TGTGCCAGCAGCTTAGACGGCGGGACTAGCGGGAGTAAAAGGTTTGTGCAGTACTTC. Filled out from reference TRBV7-9 and TRBJ2-7, the complete variable domain reads DTGVSQNPRHKITKRGQNVTFRCDPISEHNRLYWYRQTLGQGPEFLTYFQNEAQLEKSRLLSDRFSAERPKGSFSTLEIQRTEQGDSAMYLCASSLDGGTSGSKRFVQYFGPGTRLTVT.

The chain links TRBV25-1 to TRBJ2-1; D is perhaps TRBD2 (5 bases). Trimming removed 3 bases at V and 3 bases at J, with 12 bases between. The CDR3 is 15 amino acids. Looked up from germline, CDR1 is MGHDK and CDR2 is SYGVNS. CDR3 coding DNA: TGTGCCAGCAGTGATTCAGCGGATAGCTACAATGAGCAGTTCTTC. Residues: CASSDSADSYNEQFF.

J is TRBJ2-7 and V is TRBV27, with 7 bases aligning to TRBD2. V gave up 8 bases and J gave up 2 bases; unmatched junction bases: 12. CDR1 and CDR2 from the germline V gene are MNHEY and SMNVEV (reference sequence). CDR3 length: 15 residues. The CDR3: CASSPVGGRPYEQYF. In DNA form, the CDR3 reads TGTGCCAGCTCTCCGGTGGGAGGGCGGCCCTACGAGCAGTACTTC.

The V and J genes are TRBV6-6 and TRBJ2-1; D is ambiguous. Germline V lookup: CDR1 MNHNY, CDR2 SVGAGI (reference sequence). The CDR3 is made up of 14 amino acids. V was clipped by 0 bases and J by 6 bases, with 9 bases between them. CDR3 protein: CASSYSPMGNEQFF. CDR3 sequence (DNA): TGTGCCAGCAGTTACTCTCCCATGGGCAATGAGCAGTTCTTC.

A few counts support this clonotype. The chain combines TRBV9 with TRBJ2-1; tentative D call: TRBD2 (5 bases). Trimming shortened V by 0 bases and J by 4 bases, and 17 bases separated the two germline ends. CDR1 SGDLS and CDR2 YYNGEE come from the germline V gene. The CDR3 contains 17 residues. The CDR3 DNA sequence: TGTGCCAGCAGCGTAGCTACGAGGGTCTCCCCATACAATGAGCAGTTCTTC. This codes for CASSVATRVSPYNEQFF.

This clonotype was observed a few times. CDR3 coding DNA: TGCAGTGCTAGATCTTTAGCCCTCCTGCAGCATTTT. The encoded protein is CSARSLALLQHF. The chain employs TRBV20-1 and TRBJ1-5; D not resolved. Germline V gene sequence: CDR1 DFQATT, CDR2 SNEGSKA (reference sequence). This CDR3 region has 12 residues. V was trimmed by 2 bases and J by 13 bases, leaving 15 bases between them.

This chain links TRBV2 with TRBJ2-5; D not resolved. Germline CDR1 and CDR2: SNHLY and FYNNEI. CDR3 length: 16 residues. Trimming took off 0 bases at V and 0 bases at J, with 11 bases between the two ends. The CDR3 DNA reads as TGTGCCAGCAGTGAAGCCCCCGGACCTTACCAAGAGACCCAGTACTTC. Translated: CASSEAPGPYQETQYF.

About this clonotype: One end of the junction is discordant with germline, which a read error may explain. The rearrangement links TRBV6-5 to TRBJ2-3; 9 bases align to TRBD2. Germline loops: CDR1 MNHEY, CDR2 SVGAGI. The CDR3 is 15 residues long. The CDR3 nucleotides are TGTGCCAGCGGAGCGGGACTAGCAGGCACAGATACACAGTATTTT. Amino acid sequence: CASGAGLAGTDTQYF.

Regarding this clonotype: A read error may account for a junction end that differs from germline. The chain combines TRBV12-3 or TRBV12-4 with TRBJ2-1; 7 positions agree with TRBD2. The CDR3 loop spans 10 amino acids. Written as DNA, the CDR3 is TGTGCCAGCAGTCTAGCGGAGCAGTCCTTC. Translation: CASSLAEQSF.

This CDR3 is CASSQPQGSGNTIYF. Written as DNA, the CDR3 is TGTGCCAGCAGCCAACCACAGGGCTCTGGAAACACCATATATTTT. This rearrangement joins TRBV28 to TRBJ1-3; TRBD1 might be the D (6 bases). The germline V gene encodes CDR1 MDHEN and CDR2 SYDVKM. The CDR3 consists of 15 residues. V lost 6 bases and J 0 bases, leaving 12 bases between the germline ends.

The V call is TRBV20-1, the J call TRBJ2-3; maybe TRBD2 (6 bases). Trimming took off 3 bases at V and 7 bases at J, with 14 bases between the two ends. The CDR3 covers 13 residues. CDR1 and CDR2 from the germline V gene are DFQATT and SNEGSKA (reference sequence). CDR3: CSARDLEGYTQYF. The DNA for the CDR3 is TGCAGTGCTAGGGACTTGGAGGGTTATACGCAGTATTTT.

The CDR3, as DNA: TGTGCCAGCAACCAGAGGGCCGTAAATGAAAAACTGTTTTTT. Translated: CASNQRAVNEKLFF. This chain uses TRBV6-2 or TRBV6-3 with TRBJ1-4; the D is unclear. This CDR3 contains 14 residues. Trimming left V 7 bases short and J 5 bases short, with 14 bases between. From germline, CDR1 is MNHEY and CDR2 SVGEGT.

This rearrangement joins TRBV6-5 to TRBJ2-7, with TRBD2 identical over 14 bases. This CDR3 is 17 amino acids long. Unmatched junction bases numbered 7, after V lost 6 bases and J lost 0 bases. The germline V gene has CDR1 MNHEY and CDR2 SVGAGI. As DNA, the CDR3 is TGTGCCAGCAGCCGACTAGCGGGAGGGGCGAGCTCCTACGAGCAGTACTTC. Translated, it gives CASSRLAGGASSYEQYF.

The chain recombines TRBV28 with TRBJ1-1; D not resolved. Germline V gene sequence: CDR1 MDHEN, CDR2 SYDVKM. CDR3 length equals 15 residues. V was shortened by 3 bases and J by 0 bases, with 11 bases between the two germline ends. The CDR3 region is CASSFPLGLNTEAFF. CDR3 sequence (DNA): TGTGCCAGCAGTTTCCCGCTGGGGTTGAACACTGAAGCTTTCTTT.

The sample holds a few counts of this clonotype. J is TRBJ2-1 and V is TRBV6-1; possibly TRBD2 for D (6 bases). This CDR3 comprises 15 residues. V was trimmed by 8 bases and J by 6 bases, leaving 20 bases between them. Germline lookup yields CDR1 MNHNS and CDR2 SASEGT. Here the CDR3 reads CASWSSRDRSNEQFF. CDR3 coding DNA: TGTGCCAGCTGGTCTTCGCGGGATCGGTCCAATGAGCAGTTCTTC.

A word on this clonotype: A junction end diverges from the germline sequence, so it may reflect a read error. V usage is TRBV23-1 and J usage is TRBJ2-2, with 7 bases matching TRBD1. TRBV23-1 is marked as an open reading frame, function uncertain. The CDR3 is 15 residues long. CDR3 amino acids: CASSRGQTKAGELFF. DNA for the CDR3: TGCGCCAGCAGCCGGGGACAGACAAAGGCCGGGGAACTGTTTTTT.

The chain joins TRBV20-1 to TRBJ1-2; TRBD1 is a possible D gene (5 bases). V dropped 5 bases and J dropped 8 bases, with 15 bases sitting between them. CDR1 DFQATT and CDR2 SNEGSKA come from the germline V gene (reference sequence). The CDR3 loop spans 12 amino acids. The CDR3 DNA sequence: TGCAGTGCTCCTAAGGGGTATTACGGCTACACCTTC. Its protein product is CSAPKGYYGYTF.